Listed here is a single T cell receptor (beta chain). Its antigen remains unknown. A much larger clonotype is one base distant, so this may be a read error. The iRepertoire nested amplicon-rescue multiplex PCR amplified TCR alpha and beta CDR3s from RNA. One-step reverse transcription and amplification started from approximately 100-400 ng of tissue mRNA or PBMC total RNA. TCRdb ran MiXCR on the multiplex PCR reads and lists one entry per CDR3 protein. Of 160,000 or so distinct CDR3 sequences in the sample, around 40% were seen once. The source of the sample is a study of glioma-infiltrating T cells. Study-wide results and caveats: Non-neoplastic patients had below-expected tissue-blood divergence, while all gliomas exceeded expectation. CDR3 overlap between tissue and blood was very small.

The CDR3 extends over 14 amino acids. Germline CDR1 and CDR2: MDHEN and SYDVKM. Trimming removed 7 bases at V and 4 bases at J, with 17 bases between. The clonotype originates from a human donor with low-grade glioma or glioblastoma, undergoing nonglioma brain surgery, or in good health (not recorded which). The V call is TRBV28, the J call TRBJ2-7, with D tentatively TRBD1 (6 bases). Sequencing was carried out using glioma tissue, nonneoplastic brain tissue, or PBMCs (not recorded which). The CDR3 DNA reads as TGTGCCAGCACTCGGGACACCAGTGGGTACGAGCAGTACTTC. Amino acids: CASTRDTSGYEQYF. Full variable domain (rest looked up from reference TRBV28 and TRBJ2-7): DVKVTQSSRYLVKRTGEKVFLECVQDMDHENMFWYRQDPGLGLRLIYFSYDVKMKEKGDIPEGYSVSREKKERFSLILESASTNQTSMYLCASTRDTSGYEQYFGPGTRLTVT.